The 11 T cell receptor beta chains below all came from one sample that was sequenced in a study of B cell selection in AIRE deficiency. Here immunoSEQ multiplex PCR was the method, and the copy in TCRdb shows in-frame clones only, minus some. The table lists tens of thousands of clones, almost 97% of them singletons. Sorting defined conventional CD4 T cells as CD4+CD127+. The sequencing input was conventional CD4+ T cells sorted from PBMCs. The receptors originated from a human donor with AIRE deficiency.

This chain joins TRBV28 and TRBJ1-5; 10 bases are a match to TRBD1. The CDR3 extends over 15 amino acids. The germline V gene encodes CDR1 MDHEN and CDR2 SYDVKM. The V and J ends lost 6 bases and 2 bases, in that order; junction bases with no gene match: 4. The CDR3 here is CASSGTGVGNQPQHF. In DNA, the CDR3 is TGTGCCAGCAGCGGGACAGGGGTTGGCAATCAGCCCCAGCATTTT.

The rearrangement links TRBV28 to TRBJ2-7; D is perhaps TRBD1 or TRBD2 (5 bases each). CDR3 length: 14 amino acids. Germline values: CDR1 MDHEN, CDR2 SYDVKM. V was shortened by 3 bases and J by 3 bases, with 12 bases between the two germline ends. The CDR3 nucleotides read TGTGCCAGCAGTTTGGGGGACCCGGTCTACGAGCAGTACTTC. Translated, it gives CASSLGDPVYEQYF. Full variable domain (rest looked up from reference TRBV28 and TRBJ2-7): DVKVTQSSRYLVKRTGEKVFLECVQDMDHENMFWYRQDPGLGLRLIYFSYDVKMKEKGDIPEGYSVSREKKERFSLILESASTNQTSMYLCASSLGDPVYEQYFGPGTRLTVT.

This sequence joins TRBV27 and TRBJ1-5; no clear D gene. Between the trimmed V and J ends, which lost 3 bases and 7 bases, there was a span of 16 bases. Looked up from germline, CDR1 is MNHEY and CDR2 is SMNVEV (reference sequence). The length of the CDR3 is 15 residues. The CDR3 reads CASSLTYLGSQPQHF. Here the CDR3 DNA reads TGTGCCAGCAGTTTGACGTACCTGGGAAGCCAGCCCCAGCATTTT.

This clone was picked up one time. The gene calls are TRBV9 and TRBJ1-1; D is unclear. The CDR3 loop spans 15 amino acids. CDR1 and CDR2 from the germline V gene are SGDLS and YYNGEE. Trimming pared 4 bases from V and 0 bases from J, leaving 13 bases between. CDR3 region: CASSLVSGMNTEAFF. For the CDR3, the DNA is TGTGCCAGCAGCTTAGTATCCGGGATGAACACTGAAGCTTTCTTT.

This clone was seen only once. The chain couples TRBV28 to TRBJ1-5; no clear D gene. Trimming pared 5 bases from V and 0 bases from J, leaving 11 bases between. Germline V lookup: CDR1 MDHEN, CDR2 SYDVKM. There are 15 residues in the CDR3. As DNA, the CDR3 is TGTGCCAGCAGTCCGCAAGCTTATAGCAATCAGCCCCAGCATTTT. It translates to CASSPQAYSNQPQHF.

J is TRBJ1-4 and V is TRBV4-3; perhaps TRBD1 as D (6 bases). The germline V and J ends were trimmed by 2 bases and 0 bases, with 19 bases remaining between them. The CDR3 covers 19 residues. Per the germline V gene, CDR1 is LGHNA and CDR2 is YSLEER. This chain's CDR3 is CASSQYMNGGWTTNEKLFF. The CDR3 DNA is TGCGCCAGCAGCCAATATATGAATGGGGGCTGGACAACTAATGAAAAACTGTTTTTT.

The rearrangement links TRBV9 to TRBJ2-1; TRBD1 agrees at 7 bases. The V and J ends lost 3 bases and 0 bases, in that order; junction bases with no gene match: 9. Germline CDR1 and CDR2: SGDLS and YYNGEE. The length of the CDR3 is 17 residues. The CDR3 coding sequence is TGTGCCAGCAGCGGACAGGGCACGGGGAGCTCCTACAATGAGCAGTTCTTC. It yields the protein CASSGQGTGSSYNEQFF.

CDR3 nucleotides: TGTGCCAGCAGCTGGACTTCTCAAGAGACCCAGTACTTC. Protein sequence: CASSWTSQETQYF. This chain links TRBV7-2 with TRBJ2-5; tentatively, D is TRBD2 (5 bases). The CDR3 runs to 13 residues. The V gene lost 4 bases and the J gene lost 2 bases, with 8 bases spanning the gap. Germline V gives CDR1 SGHTA, CDR2 FQGNSA.

The chain uses TRBV6-4 and TRBJ2-5; 12 nucleotides agree with TRBD2. The V gene end was trimmed by 6 bases and the J gene end by 2 bases; junction bases not matched to a gene: 10. CDR1 is MRHNA and CDR2 is SNTAGT in the germline V gene. The CDR3 consists of 17 residues. The CDR3 protein is CASRNLAGGTLQETQYF. The CDR3 DNA reads as TGTGCCAGCAGAAACCTAGCGGGGGGGACCTTACAAGAGACCCAGTACTTC.

J is TRBJ2-3 and V is TRBV14; D unclear. The CDR3 is made up of 15 amino acids. V was pared by 1 base and J by 0 bases, with 8 bases between. Germline CDR1 SGHDN, CDR2 FVKESK. CDR3 DNA: TGTGCCAGCAGCCAAGCTACTACTAGCACAGATACGCAGTATTTT. Translated: CASSQATTSTDTQYF.

The V gene is TRBV29-1, the J gene TRBJ2-2; D may be TRBD2 (6 bases). Trimming took off 6 bases at V and 4 bases at J, with 18 bases between the two ends. Germline V lookup: CDR1 SQVTM, CDR2 ANQGSEA. This CDR3 has 15 residues. The CDR3 here is CSVKTRTSLTGELFF. CDR3 nucleotides: TGCAGCGTCAAAACTCGTACTAGCCTCACCGGGGAGCTGTTTTTT.